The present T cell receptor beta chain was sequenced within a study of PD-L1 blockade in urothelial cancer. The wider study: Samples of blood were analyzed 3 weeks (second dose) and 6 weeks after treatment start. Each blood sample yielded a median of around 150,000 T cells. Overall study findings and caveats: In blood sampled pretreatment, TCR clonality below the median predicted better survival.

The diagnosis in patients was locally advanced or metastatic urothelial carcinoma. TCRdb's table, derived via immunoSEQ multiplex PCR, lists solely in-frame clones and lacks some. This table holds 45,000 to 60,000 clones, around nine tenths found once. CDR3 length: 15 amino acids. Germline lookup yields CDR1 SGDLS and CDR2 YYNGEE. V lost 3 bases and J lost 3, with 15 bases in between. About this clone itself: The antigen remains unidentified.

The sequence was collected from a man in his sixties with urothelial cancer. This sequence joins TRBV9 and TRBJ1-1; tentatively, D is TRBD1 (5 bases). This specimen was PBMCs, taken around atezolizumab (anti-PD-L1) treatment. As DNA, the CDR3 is TGTGCCAGCAGCGCCCCGACAGCCGTGGACACTGAAGCTTTCTTT. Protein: CASSAPTAVDTEAFF.